These 25 T cell receptor beta chains originate from one sample sequenced in a study of T cell responses to AZD1222 COVID-19 vaccine. Libraries were prepared by immunoSEQ multiplex PCR; TCRdb keeps only in-frame clonotypes and omits some of them. The sample yields around 88,000 clones, roughly 87% seen once. The starting material was peripheral blood, obtained on day 0 of AZD1222 vaccination. The origin of the receptors is an adult in good health.

The count of this clone is one. The chain carries TRBV7-6 and TRBJ1-3; D unresolved. This CDR3 has 15 residues. V was clipped by 1 base and J by 0 bases, with 7 bases between them. Germline V gives CDR1 SGHVS, CDR2 FNYEAQ. CDR3 region: CASSLGTDSGNTIYF. In DNA form, the CDR3 reads TGTGCCAGCAGCTTAGGGACGGACTCTGGAAACACCATATATTTT.

The J gene is TRBJ2-5, the V gene TRBV7-9; 8 nucleotides agree with TRBD1. Germline V gives CDR1 SEHNR, CDR2 FQNEAQ (reference sequence). The length of the CDR3 is 13 residues. Unmatched junction bases numbered 5, after V lost 6 bases and J lost 5 bases. The CDR3, as DNA: TGTGCCAGCAGGGAGTCAGGGGGCGAGACCCAGTACTTC. Amino acid sequence: CASRESGGETQYF.

The chain carries TRBV28 and TRBJ2-4; no clear D gene. The CDR3 totals 14 residues. V lost 5 bases, J lost 2 bases, and 10 bases lay in between. The germline V gene has CDR1 MDHEN and CDR2 SYDVKM. As DNA, the CDR3 is TGTGCCAGCAGTACCCCGGGCCCCAAAAACATTCAGTACTTC. It codes for CASSTPGPKNIQYF.

The rearrangement links TRBV2 to TRBJ2-7; 7 bases are a match to TRBD1. Per the germline V gene, CDR1 is SNHLY and CDR2 is FYNNEI. Trimming removed 7 bases from V and 2 bases from J; junction bases left unmatched: 5. CDR3 size: 13 residues. The CDR3 DNA reads TGTGCCAGCAATCCCGGGACAGCCTACGAGCAGTACTTC. Translated, it gives CASNPGTAYEQYF.

V usage is TRBV6-5 and J usage is TRBJ2-1; weak D call: TRBD2 (6 bases). Germline assignment: CDR1 MNHEY and CDR2 SVGAGI. CDR3 length: 14 amino acids. V was cut by 8 bases and J by 6 bases, with 17 bases left in between. The CDR3 sequence: CASGTSASRNEQFF. The CDR3 nucleotides are TGTGCCAGCGGGACTTCGGCCAGCCGCAATGAGCAGTTCTTC.

The V and J genes are TRBV5-1 and TRBJ2-7; the D gene is possibly TRBD1 (6 bases). Germline CDR1 SGHRS, CDR2 YFSETQ. Deletions cut 0 bases from V and 1 base from J, with 8 bases between. The CDR3 spans 14 residues. CDR3: CASSLADRSYEQYF. The CDR3 nucleotides read TGCGCCAGCAGCTTGGCCGACAGGTCCTACGAGCAGTACTTC.

This clone appeared a single time. This chain uses TRBV30 with TRBJ1-5, with D hard to call. Germline CDR1 is GTSNPN and CDR2 is SVGIG (reference sequence). The CDR3 loop spans 14 amino acids. V was trimmed by 0 bases and J by 5 bases, leaving 11 bases between them. CDR3 in amino acids: CAWSVLSSDQPQHF. CDR3 DNA: TGTGCCTGGAGTGTACTCTCCAGTGATCAGCCCCAGCATTTT.

For the CDR3, the DNA is TGTGCCAGCAGTTCGTTTGCGGCTAGCGGAACAGATACGCAGTATTTT. Translation gives CASSSFAASGTDTQYF. This chain links TRBV27 with TRBJ2-3; 7 bases fit TRBD2. CDR3 length: 16 amino acids. The V gene end was trimmed by 4 bases and the J gene end by 3 bases; junction bases not matched to a gene: 10. The germline V gene encodes CDR1 MNHEY and CDR2 SMNVEV (reference sequence).

The table lists this clone with a count of one. The chain carries TRBV25-1 and TRBJ2-1; TRBD1 matches at 8 bases. Trimming at V came to 3 bases and at J to 5 bases, leaving 9 bases not matched to a gene. The CDR3 extends over 16 amino acids. CDR1 MGHDK and CDR2 SYGVNS come from the germline V gene. The CDR3 loop is CASSDQTGALDNEQFF. The CDR3 bases are TGTGCCAGCAGTGATCAGACAGGGGCGTTGGACAATGAGCAGTTCTTC.

The chain employs TRBV4-1 and TRBJ1-1; D may be TRBD1 (5 bases). CDR3 size: 15 residues. V shed 0 bases and J shed 0 bases, with 8 bases lying between them. The germline CDR1 and CDR2 sequences are MGHRA and YSYEKL. CDR3 amino acids: CASSQDGALNTEAFF. The CDR3 DNA is TGCGCCAGCAGCCAAGATGGGGCGTTGAACACTGAAGCTTTCTTT.

The CDR3 DNA follows: TGTGCCAGCAGCCACATTGGGGAGACCCAGTACTTC. It encodes CASSHIGETQYF. V is TRBV3-1 (or the pseudogene TRBV3-2) and J is TRBJ2-5; D call uncertain. The CDR3 is made up of 12 amino acids. The ends were cut back, 3 bases at V and 5 bases at J, with 7 bases in the middle. The germline V gene encodes CDR1 LGHDT and CDR2 YNNKEL (reference sequence).

The chain employs TRBV6-5 and TRBJ1-6; the D gene is possibly TRBD1 (5 bases). The CDR3 runs 14 residues. Per germline, CDR1 MNHEY and CDR2 SVGAGI. The ends were cut back, 8 bases at V and 9 bases at J, with 17 bases in the middle. CDR3 loop: CASLKQGRSSPLHF. In DNA, the CDR3 is TGTGCCAGCCTCAAGCAGGGTCGGAGTTCACCCCTCCACTTT.

The chain recombines TRBV3-1 (or the pseudogene TRBV3-2) with TRBJ2-5, with 10 bases identical to TRBD2. Germline CDR1 is LGHDT and CDR2 is YNNKEL (reference sequence). This CDR3 is 17 amino acids long. Losses at the gene ends were 5 bases for V and 2 bases for J; bases not matched to a gene: 11. The CDR3 here is CASSSRTSGAKQETQYF. CDR3 coding DNA: TGTGCCAGCAGCTCCCGGACTAGCGGAGCGAAGCAAGAGACCCAGTACTTC.

The chain combines TRBV7-3 with TRBJ2-1; 12 bases are a match to TRBD2. CDR3 length equals 19 residues. Germline V CDR1 and CDR2: SGHTA, FQGTGA. The ends lost 5 bases at V and 1 base at J; junction bases unmatched: 12. CDR3 sequence (DNA): TGTGCCAGCAGCCCATCGACTAGCGGGAGCTTTAGATCCTACAATGAGCAGTTCTTC. Protein: CASSPSTSGSFRSYNEQFF.

This sequence joins TRBV28 and TRBJ2-7; 7 bases match TRBD1. This CDR3 is 14 amino acids long. Per germline, CDR1 MDHEN and CDR2 SYDVKM. V lost 6 bases and J lost 3; bases outside the gene matches: 8. Here the CDR3 DNA reads TGTGCCAGCAGACCGACAGGGAAGGGCTACGAGCAGTACTTC. Its protein product is CASRPTGKGYEQYF.

The chain links TRBV5-1 to TRBJ2-3, with D possibly being TRBD1 (6 bases). CDR3 length: 15 residues. The V gene lost 1 base and the J gene lost 1 base, with 10 bases spanning the gap. The germline V gene has CDR1 SGHRS and CDR2 YFSETQ. DNA for the CDR3: TGCGCCAGCAGCTTGTCAGGGGTGGGCACAGATACGCAGTATTTT. This encodes CASSLSGVGTDTQYF.

This clone came up once. The V and J genes are TRBV4-1 and TRBJ2-7; possibly TRBD2 for D (6 bases). The CDR3 length is 15 residues. Between the trimmed V and J ends, which lost 4 bases and 5 bases, there was a span of 18 bases. CDR1 and CDR2 (germline): MGHRA, YSYEKL. CDR3 in DNA: TGCGCCAGCAGCCCCAGGGAGGTACTAGTAGACGAGCAGTACTTC. Encoded protein: CASSPREVLVDEQYF.

The CDR3 sequence: CASGRDRGPAGANVLTF. CDR3 nucleotide sequence: TGTGCCAGCGGTAGGGACAGGGGGCCTGCTGGGGCCAACGTCCTGACTTTC. The chain links TRBV3-1 (or the pseudogene TRBV3-2) to TRBJ2-6; 12 bases match TRBD1. Trimming took 8 bases from V and 2 from J; bases not matched to a gene: 7. The CDR3 spans 17 residues. In germline, CDR1 is LGHDT, CDR2 YNNKEL (reference sequence).

The V call is TRBV3-1 (or the pseudogene TRBV3-2), the J call TRBJ2-2; TRBD1 aligns across 7 bases. CDR3 length: 17 residues. CDR1 and CDR2 from the germline V gene are LGHDT and YNNKEL (reference sequence). Trimming at V came to 4 bases and at J to 1 base, leaving 9 bases not matched to a gene. The CDR3 loop is CASSPHPGTVNTGELFF. Here the CDR3 DNA reads TGTGCCAGCAGCCCACACCCCGGGACAGTGAACACCGGGGAGCTGTTTTTT.

The chain has TRBV28 and TRBJ1-4; possibly TRBD1 for D (6 bases). Germline V lookup: CDR1 MDHEN, CDR2 SYDVKM. V was pared by 11 bases and J by 3 bases, with 10 bases between. The CDR3 is made up of 12 amino acids. The CDR3 DNA follows: TGTGCCGGAAGGACAGCTAATGAAAAACTGTTTTTT. Translation gives CAGRTANEKLFF.

The rearrangement links TRBV7-9 to TRBJ2-4; 9 bases map to TRBD2. Germline V gives CDR1 SEHNR, CDR2 FQNEAQ (reference sequence). V lost 6 bases to trimming and J lost 2 bases; unmatched junction nucleotides: 8. The CDR3 is made up of 16 amino acids. The CDR3 DNA reads TGTGCCAGCAGGTTCATAGCGGGAGAAACCAAAAACATTCAGTACTTC. This gives the protein CASRFIAGETKNIQYF.

This sequence joins TRBV5-4 and TRBJ2-4; 7 nucleotides match TRBD2. V gave up 4 bases and J gave up 7 bases; unmatched junction bases: 8. The CDR3 extends over 14 amino acids. Germline V CDR1 and CDR2: SGHNT, YYREEE (reference sequence). For the CDR3, the DNA is TGTGCCAGCAGCCCGGACGTGGGAGGGAACATTCAGTACTTC. Residues: CASSPDVGGNIQYF.

The chain is built from TRBV6-5 and TRBJ1-3; tentatively, D is TRBD1 (6 bases). Trimming took 2 bases from V and 0 from J, leaving 11 bases between them. The CDR3 contains 16 residues. Germline CDR1 is MNHEY and CDR2 is SVGAGI. The CDR3 loop is CASSYGGTSSGNTIYF. The CDR3 coding sequence is TGTGCCAGCAGTTACGGAGGGACAAGCTCTGGAAACACCATATATTTT.

V gene TRBV9 combines with J gene TRBJ2-7; D may be TRBD1 or TRBD2 (6 bases each). The CDR3 extends over 14 amino acids. V was shortened by 2 bases and J by 7 bases, with 16 bases between the two germline ends. Germline V gene data show CDR1 as SGDLS and CDR2 as YYNGEE. The CDR3 nucleotides read TGTGCCAGCAGCGTCGCATCAGGGGCGGGGGAGCAGTACTTC. Encoded protein: CASSVASGAGEQYF.

The CDR3 nucleotides read TGCGCCAGCAGCTTGGCCAGGGTGGATTATAATTCACCCCTCCACTTT. This gives the protein CASSLARVDYNSPLHF. The gene calls are TRBV5-1 and TRBJ1-6, with D tentatively TRBD1 (5 bases). From germline, CDR1 is SGHRS and CDR2 YFSETQ. The length of the CDR3 is 16 residues. Trimming stripped 0 bases from V and 4 bases from J, with 11 bases between.